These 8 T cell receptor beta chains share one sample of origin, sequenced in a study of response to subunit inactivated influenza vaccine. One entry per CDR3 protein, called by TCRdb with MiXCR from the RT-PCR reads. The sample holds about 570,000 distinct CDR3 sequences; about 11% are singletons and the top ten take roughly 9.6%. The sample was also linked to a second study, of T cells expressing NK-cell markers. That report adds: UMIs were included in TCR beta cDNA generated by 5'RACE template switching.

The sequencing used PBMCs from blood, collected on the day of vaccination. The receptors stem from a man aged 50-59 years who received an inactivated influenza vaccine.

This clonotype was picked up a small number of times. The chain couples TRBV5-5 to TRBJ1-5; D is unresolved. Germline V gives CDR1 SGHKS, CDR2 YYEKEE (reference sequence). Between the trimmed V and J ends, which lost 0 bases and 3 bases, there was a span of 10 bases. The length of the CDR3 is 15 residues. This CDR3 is CASSLAPQPNQPQHF. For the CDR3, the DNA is TGTGCCAGCAGCTTGGCTCCCCAACCCAATCAGCCCCAGCATTTT.

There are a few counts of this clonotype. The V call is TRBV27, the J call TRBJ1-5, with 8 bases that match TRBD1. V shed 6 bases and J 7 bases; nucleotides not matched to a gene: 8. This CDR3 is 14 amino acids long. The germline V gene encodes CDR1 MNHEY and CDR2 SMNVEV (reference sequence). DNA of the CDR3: TGTGCCAGCAGCACAGGGGGACCCGGGCAGCCCCAGCATTTT. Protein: CASSTGGPGQPQHF.

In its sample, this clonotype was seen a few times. The CDR3 nucleotides read TGCAGTGCTAGATACCCGGAGAGGGCTACCCAGTACTTC. It is translated as CSARYPERATQYF. V gene TRBV20-1 combines with J gene TRBJ2-5; tentative D call: TRBD2 (5 bases). V lost 2 bases and J lost 8, with 15 bases in between. The CDR3 sequence is 13 residues long. Germline loops: CDR1 DFQATT, CDR2 SNEGSKA (reference sequence).

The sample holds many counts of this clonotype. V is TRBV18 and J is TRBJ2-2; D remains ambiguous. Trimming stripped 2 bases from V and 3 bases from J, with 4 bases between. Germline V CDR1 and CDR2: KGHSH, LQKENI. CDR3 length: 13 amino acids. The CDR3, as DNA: TGTGCCAGCTCACCAAGGGACACCGGGGAGCTGTTTTTT. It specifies CASSPRDTGELFF.

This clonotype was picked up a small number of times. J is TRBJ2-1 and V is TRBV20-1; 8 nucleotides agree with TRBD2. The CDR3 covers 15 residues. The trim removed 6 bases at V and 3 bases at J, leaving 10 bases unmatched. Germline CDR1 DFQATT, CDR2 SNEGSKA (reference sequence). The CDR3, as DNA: TGCAGTGCGACCCGGCTTAGCGGGGACTACAATGAGCAGTTCTTC. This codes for CSATRLSGDYNEQFF.

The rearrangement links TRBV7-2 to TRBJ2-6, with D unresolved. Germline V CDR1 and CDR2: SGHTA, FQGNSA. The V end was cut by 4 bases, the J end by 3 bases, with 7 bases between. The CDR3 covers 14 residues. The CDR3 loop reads CASSSQGGANVLTF. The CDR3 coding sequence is TGTGCCAGCAGCTCACAAGGTGGGGCCAACGTCCTGACTTTC.

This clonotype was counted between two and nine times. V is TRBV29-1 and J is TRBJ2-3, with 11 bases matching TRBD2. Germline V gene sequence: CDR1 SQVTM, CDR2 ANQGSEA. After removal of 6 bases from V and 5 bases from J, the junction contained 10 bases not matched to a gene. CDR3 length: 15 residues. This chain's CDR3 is CSVAVAGGPGDTQYF. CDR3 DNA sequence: TGCAGCGTAGCCGTAGCGGGAGGGCCAGGAGATACGCAGTATTTT.

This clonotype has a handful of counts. CDR3 sequence (DNA): TGTGCCAGCAGCTTAGGCACAATCCGCGAGCAGTACTTC. It yields the protein CASSLGTIREQYF. This chain uses TRBV7-2 with TRBJ2-7; D unclear. The CDR3 totals 13 residues. V was shortened by 1 base and J by 6 bases, with 10 bases between the two germline ends. CDR1 and CDR2 from the germline V gene are SGHTA and FQGNSA.